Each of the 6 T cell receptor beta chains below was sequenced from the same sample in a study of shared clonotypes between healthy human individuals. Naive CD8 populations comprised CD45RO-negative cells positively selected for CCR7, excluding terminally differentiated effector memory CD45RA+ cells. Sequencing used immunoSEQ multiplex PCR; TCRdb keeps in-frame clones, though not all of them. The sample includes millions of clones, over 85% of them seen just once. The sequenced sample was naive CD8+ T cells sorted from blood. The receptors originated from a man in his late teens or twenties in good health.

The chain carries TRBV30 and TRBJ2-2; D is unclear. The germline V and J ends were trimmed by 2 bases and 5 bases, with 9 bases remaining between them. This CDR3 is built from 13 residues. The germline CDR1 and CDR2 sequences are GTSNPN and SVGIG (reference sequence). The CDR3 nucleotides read TGTGCCTGGAGTATCCCCGTTACCGGGGAGCTGTTTTTT. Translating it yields CAWSIPVTGELFF.

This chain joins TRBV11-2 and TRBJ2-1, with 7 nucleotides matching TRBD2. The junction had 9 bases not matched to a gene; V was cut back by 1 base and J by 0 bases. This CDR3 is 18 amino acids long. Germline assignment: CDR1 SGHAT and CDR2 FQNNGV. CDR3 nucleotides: TGTGCCAGCAGCTTAGTCGCTAGCGGAAGTGCCTCCTACAATGAGCAGTTCTTC. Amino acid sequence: CASSLVASGSASYNEQFF.

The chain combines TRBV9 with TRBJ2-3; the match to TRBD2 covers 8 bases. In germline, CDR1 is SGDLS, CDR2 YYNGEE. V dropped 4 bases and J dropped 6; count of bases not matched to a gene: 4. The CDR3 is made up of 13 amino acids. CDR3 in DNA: TGTGCCAGCAGCAGCGGGGGTTCGGATACGCAGTATTTT. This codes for CASSSGGSDTQYF.

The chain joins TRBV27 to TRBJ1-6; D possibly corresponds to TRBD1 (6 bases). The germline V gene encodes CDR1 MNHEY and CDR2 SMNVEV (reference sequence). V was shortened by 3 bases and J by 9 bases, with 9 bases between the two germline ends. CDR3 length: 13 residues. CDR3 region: CASSLGQFSPLHF. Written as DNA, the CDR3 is TGTGCCAGCAGTTTGGGACAATTTTCACCCCTCCACTTT.

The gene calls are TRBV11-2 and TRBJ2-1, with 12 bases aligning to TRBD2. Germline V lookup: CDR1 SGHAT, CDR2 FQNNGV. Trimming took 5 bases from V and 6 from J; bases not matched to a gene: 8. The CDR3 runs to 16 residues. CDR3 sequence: CASSPSGRALINEQFF. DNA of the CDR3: TGTGCCAGCAGCCCTAGCGGGAGGGCCTTAATCAATGAGCAGTTCTTC.

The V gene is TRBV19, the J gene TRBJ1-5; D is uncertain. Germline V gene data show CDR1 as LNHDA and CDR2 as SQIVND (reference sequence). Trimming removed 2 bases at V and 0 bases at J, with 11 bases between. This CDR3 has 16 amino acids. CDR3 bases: TGTGCCAGTAGTATATTGACGGGGAATAGCAATCAGCCCCAGCATTTT. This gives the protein CASSILTGNSNQPQHF.